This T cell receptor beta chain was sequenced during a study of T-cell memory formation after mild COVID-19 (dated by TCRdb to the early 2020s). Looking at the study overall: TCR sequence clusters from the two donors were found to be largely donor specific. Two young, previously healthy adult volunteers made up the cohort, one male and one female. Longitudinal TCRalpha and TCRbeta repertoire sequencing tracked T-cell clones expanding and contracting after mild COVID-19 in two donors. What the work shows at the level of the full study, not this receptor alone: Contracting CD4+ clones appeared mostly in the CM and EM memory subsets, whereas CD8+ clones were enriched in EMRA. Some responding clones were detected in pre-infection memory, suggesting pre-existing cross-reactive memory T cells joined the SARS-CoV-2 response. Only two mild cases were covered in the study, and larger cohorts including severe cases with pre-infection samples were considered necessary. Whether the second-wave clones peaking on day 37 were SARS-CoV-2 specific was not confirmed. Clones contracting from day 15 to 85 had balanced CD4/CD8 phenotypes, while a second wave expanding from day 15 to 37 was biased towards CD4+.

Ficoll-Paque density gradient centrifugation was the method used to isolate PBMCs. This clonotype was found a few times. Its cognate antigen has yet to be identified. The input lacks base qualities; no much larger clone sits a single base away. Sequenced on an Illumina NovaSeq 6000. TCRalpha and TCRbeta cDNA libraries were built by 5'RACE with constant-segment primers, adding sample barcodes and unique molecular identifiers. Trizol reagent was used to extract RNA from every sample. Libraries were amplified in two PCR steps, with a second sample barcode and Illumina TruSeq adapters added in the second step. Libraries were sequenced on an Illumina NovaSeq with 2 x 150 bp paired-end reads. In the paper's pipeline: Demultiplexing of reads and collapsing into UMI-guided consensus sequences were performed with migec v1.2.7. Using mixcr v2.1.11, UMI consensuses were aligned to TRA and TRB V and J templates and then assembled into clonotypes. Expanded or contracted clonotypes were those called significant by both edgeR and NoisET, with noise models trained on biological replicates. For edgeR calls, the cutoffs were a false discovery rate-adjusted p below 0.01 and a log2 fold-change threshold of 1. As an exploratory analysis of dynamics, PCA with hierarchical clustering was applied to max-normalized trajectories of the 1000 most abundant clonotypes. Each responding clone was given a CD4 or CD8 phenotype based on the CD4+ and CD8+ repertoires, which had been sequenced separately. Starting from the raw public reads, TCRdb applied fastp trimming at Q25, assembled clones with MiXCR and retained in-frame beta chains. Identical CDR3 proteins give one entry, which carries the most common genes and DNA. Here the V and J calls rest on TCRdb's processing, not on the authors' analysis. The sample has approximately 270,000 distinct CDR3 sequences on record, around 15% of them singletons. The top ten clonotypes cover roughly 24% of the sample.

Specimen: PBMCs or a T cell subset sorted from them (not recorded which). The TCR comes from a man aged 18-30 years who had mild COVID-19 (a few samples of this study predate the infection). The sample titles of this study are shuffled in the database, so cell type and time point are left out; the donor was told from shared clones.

The CDR3 is CASSVEGEGTDTQYF. The DNA is TGTGCCAGCAGCGTAGAGGGGGAAGGCACAGATACGCAGTATTTT. The chain couples TRBV9 to TRBJ2-3; the D region possibly corresponds to TRBD1 (6 bases align). CDR1 and CDR2 are read off the germline V gene as SGDLS and YYNGEE. Taken from cysteine to phenylalanine, the CDR3 has 15 residues. The only DNA kept is the CDR3, 45 bases in frame from the first base. V and J are truncated by 0 bases and 1 base respectively, leaving an intervening sequence of 9 bases.